The clone carrying this T cell receptor (beta chain) was seen only a few times. Its antigen is not identified. This sample was included in a study of T-cell memory formation after mild COVID-19. Study-wide points: CD4/CD8 balance characterized clones contracting day 15 to 85, and CD4+ skew characterized later expanders.

TCR alpha and TCR beta cDNA libraries carrying sample barcodes and UMIs were produced by 5'RACE using constant-segment primers. TCRdb used MiXCR to reprocess the 5' RACE reads, holding one entry per CDR3 protein. The sample lists 300,000 to 350,000 distinct CDR3 sequences; approximately 19% were seen once. Germline values: CDR1 DFQATT, CDR2 SNEGSKA (reference sequence). The CDR3 is 12 residues long. The V end lost 3 bases, the J end lost 8 bases, and 13 bases lay between the germline ends. V and J are TRBV20-1 and TRBJ1-1, with TRBD1 as a possible D gene (6 bases). The sequence came from a man younger than 35 who had mild COVID-19 (a few samples of this study predate the infection). Cell type and time point are not known. What was sequenced was PBMCs or a T cell subset sorted from them (not recorded which). As DNA, the CDR3 is TGCAGTGCTAGGGACCGGGGGCGCGAAGCTTTCTTT. Its protein is CSARDRGREAFF.